A selection of T cell receptor beta chains follows, all from one sample in a study of blood T cell repertoires in COVID-19. Data came from immunoSEQ multiplex PCR; TCRdb stores just in-frame clones and leaves some out. The table has approximately 67,000 clones, 87% seen once; the top ten hold more than 7.5%. The sequencing sample was made of peripheral blood. These receptors came from a man aged 45 to 65 with active COVID-19. Each CDR3 is given with its conserved first and last residue. Each record gives: V gene, J gene, D gene, clone size, CDR3 protein, CDR3 DNA. The D gene is left open where the match is weak. A clone size is listed for some rows: how often the clone was seen (once, few, many), or a class if it is expanded.

V: TRBV28; J: TRBJ1-2; D: .; size: .; CDR3: CASSIGQGNYGYTF; DNA: TGTGCCAGCAGTATAGGCCAGGGCAACTATGGCTACACCTTC
V: TRBV24-1; J: TRBJ2-2; D: .; size: .; CDR3: CATTSPRTGELFF; DNA: TGTGCCACCACCTCCCCCAGGACCGGGGAGCTGTTTTTT
V: TRBV28; J: TRBJ1-6; D: TRBD1; size: .; CDR3: CASSSGTANSPLHF; DNA: TGTGCCAGCAGTTCTGGGACAGCTAATTCACCCCTCCACTTT
V: TRBV5-6; J: TRBJ1-2; D: .; size: .; CDR3: CASNPQQGLYGYTF; DNA: TGTGCCAGCAACCCCCAGCAGGGGCTATATGGCTACACCTTC
V: TRBV9; J: TRBJ2-3; D: TRBD1; size: .; CDR3: CASSVVGGRSTDTQYF; DNA: TGTGCCAGCAGCGTAGTAGGGGGCCGAAGCACAGATACGCAGTATTTT
V: TRBV4-3; J: TRBJ2-3; D: .; size: .; CDR3: CASSQENRHTQYF; DNA: TGCGCCAGCAGCCAAGAAAACAGGCATACGCAGTATTTT
V: TRBV3-1/TRBV3-2; J: TRBJ2-1; D: .; size: .; CDR3: CASSQADRGGSEQFF; DNA: TGTGCCAGCAGCCAAGCGGATCGCGGGGGCAGCGAGCAGTTCTTC
V: TRBV4-1; J: TRBJ2-1; D: .; size: .; CDR3: CASSQAGNEQFF; DNA: TGCGCCAGCAGCCAGGCGGGCAATGAGCAGTTCTTC
V: TRBV27; J: TRBJ1-6; D: .; size: .; CDR3: CASSPHLQYNSPLHF; DNA: TGTGCCAGCAGTCCCCATCTACAGTATAATTCACCCCTCCACTTT
V: TRBV7-3; J: TRBJ2-6; D: TRBD1; size: once; CDR3: CASSLRTGASSGANVLTF; DNA: TGTGCCAGCAGCTTAAGGACAGGGGCGAGCTCTGGGGCCAACGTCCTGACTTTC
V: TRBV11-1; J: TRBJ2-7; D: .; size: once; CDR3: CASSRVAGLSYEQYF; DNA: TGTGCCAGCAGCCGGGTGGCAGGGCTCTCCTACGAGCAGTACTTC
V: TRBV5-1; J: TRBJ2-5; D: TRBD2; size: .; CDR3: CASSLLAGGQETQYF; DNA: TGCGCCAGCAGCCTCCTAGCGGGGGGACAAGAGACCCAGTACTTC
V: TRBV5-1; J: TRBJ2-5; D: TRBD2; size: .; CDR3: CASSLLAGYQETQYF; DNA: TGCGCCAGCAGCTTGTTAGCGGGGTACCAAGAGACCCAGTACTTC
V: TRBV2; J: TRBJ2-7; D: TRBD2; size: .; CDR3: CASKLAGVEQYF; DNA: TGTGCCAGCAAACTAGCGGGGGTCGAGCAGTACTTC
V: TRBV19; J: TRBJ2-7; D: TRBD2; size: few; CDR3: CASSIPGGRSHEQYF; DNA: TGTGCCAGTAGTATTCCTGGCGGGAGGTCCCACGAGCAGTACTTC
V: TRBV7-3; J: TRBJ1-2; D: .; size: few; CDR3: CASSLIARTNYGYTF; DNA: TGTGCCAGCAGCTTAATAGCCAGAACTAACTATGGCTACACCTTC
V: TRBV15; J: TRBJ1-2; D: TRBD1; size: few; CDR3: CATSREGTGLLGYTF; DNA: TGTGCCACCAGCAGGGAAGGGACAGGGCTTCTTGGCTACACCTTC
V: TRBV30; J: TRBJ2-7; D: TRBD1; size: once; CDR3: CAWTRQGPYEQYF; DNA: TGTGCCTGGACCCGACAGGGCCCCTACGAGCAGTACTTC
V: TRBV4-2; J: TRBJ1-5; D: .; size: .; CDR3: CASSPGGSSNQPQHF; DNA: TGTGCCAGCAGCCCCGGAGGGAGTTCCAATCAGCCCCAGCATTTT
V: TRBV27; J: TRBJ2-1; D: TRBD2; size: .; CDR3: CATCPTGMLAGGPINEQFF; DNA: TGTGCCACGTGCCCTACAGGGATGCTAGCGGGAGGGCCGATCAATGAGCAGTTCTTC
V: TRBV7-2; J: TRBJ2-4; D: .; size: .; CDR3: CASSLSSLAKNIQYF; DNA: TGTGCCAGCAGCCTTAGCTCCCTAGCCAAAAACATTCAGTACTTC
V: TRBV19; J: TRBJ1-2; D: .; size: .; CDR3: CASSTRQYGYTF; DNA: TGTGCCAGTAGTACGAGACAGTATGGCTACACCTTC
V: TRBV2; J: TRBJ1-1; D: TRBD1; size: .; CDR3: CASNPPGQGVITEAFF; DNA: TGTGCCAGCAATCCTCCGGGACAGGGGGTAATCACTGAAGCTTTCTTT
V: TRBV28; J: TRBJ1-1; D: .; size: once; CDR3: CASSAYWGGTEAFF; DNA: TGTGCCAGCAGTGCTTATTGGGGGGGAACTGAAGCTTTCTTT
V: TRBV4-1; J: TRBJ2-1; D: .; size: .; CDR3: CASSPPGSNEQFF; DNA: TGCGCCAGCAGCCCCCCAGGTTCCAATGAGCAGTTCTTC
V: TRBV5-4; J: TRBJ1-5; D: .; size: once; CDR3: CASSFAGPNQPQHF; DNA: TGTGCCAGCAGCTTTGCGGGCCCCAATCAGCCCCAGCATTTT
V: TRBV5-8; J: TRBJ2-5; D: .; size: .; CDR3: CASSLFSAPQETQYF; DNA: TGTGCCAGCAGCTTGTTCAGTGCCCCTCAAGAGACCCAGTACTTC
V: TRBV28; J: TRBJ2-7; D: TRBD2; size: .; CDR3: CASSSPGTSGRGSYEQYF; DNA: TGTGCCAGCAGTTCTCCCGGGACTAGCGGGCGTGGTTCCTACGAGCAGTACTTC
V: TRBV5-6; J: TRBJ1-4; D: TRBD1; size: .; CDR3: CASSRRGLANEKLFF; DNA: TGTGCCAGCAGCCGAAGGGGGCTTGCTAATGAAAAACTGTTTTTT
V: TRBV10-3; J: TRBJ1-1; D: TRBD1; size: .; CDR3: CAINQGATDTEAFF; DNA: TGTGCCATCAACCAGGGGGCTACGGACACTGAAGCTTTCTTT
V: TRBV6-5; J: TRBJ2-1; D: .; size: .; CDR3: CASSTPGDNEQFF; DNA: TGTGCCAGCAGCACCCCGGGGGACAATGAGCAGTTCTTC